The sequence of this T cell receptor (beta chain) was determined in a study of beta chain features in type 1 diabetes. Study-level information: Sorted cells numbering under 110 million were examined across all samples. Overall study findings and caveats: Shortening of TCRB CDR3s, moderate but significant, appeared in all four CD4+ subsets of Type 1 diabetes patients. Compared to healthy donors, patients appeared to have naive, central memory and Treg TCRB repertoires that were more alike.

This CDR3 is 14 amino acids long. CDR1 is SGHNT, CDR2 YYREEE, per germline (reference sequence). Trimming shortened V by 0 bases and J by 0 bases, and 6 bases separated the two germline ends. The investigators reverse transcribed all of the isolated RNA, so they sequenced expressed TCRB transcripts. The average read count of naive, central memory and regulatory T cell samples was approximately 4 million. TCRdb's table, derived via immunoSEQ multiplex PCR, lists solely in-frame clones and lacks some. Of hundreds of thousands of clones in the sample, around an eighth were seen once. Cell sorting via CD45RO/CCR7/CD25/CD127/CD95/CD27 was performed to obtain CD4+ naive, central memory, regulatory and stem cell-like memory cells. As to this clone: Its antigen is as yet unknown.

The sequencing sample was made of naive CD4+ T cells from blood. This sequence originates from a man younger than 35 with type 1 diabetes. The V and J genes are TRBV5-4 and TRBJ1-2, with D possibly matching TRBD1 (6 bases). CDR3 DNA sequence: TGTGCCAGCAGCTTGGAGGGGGCTAACTATGGCTACACCTTC. Encoded protein: CASSLEGANYGYTF.